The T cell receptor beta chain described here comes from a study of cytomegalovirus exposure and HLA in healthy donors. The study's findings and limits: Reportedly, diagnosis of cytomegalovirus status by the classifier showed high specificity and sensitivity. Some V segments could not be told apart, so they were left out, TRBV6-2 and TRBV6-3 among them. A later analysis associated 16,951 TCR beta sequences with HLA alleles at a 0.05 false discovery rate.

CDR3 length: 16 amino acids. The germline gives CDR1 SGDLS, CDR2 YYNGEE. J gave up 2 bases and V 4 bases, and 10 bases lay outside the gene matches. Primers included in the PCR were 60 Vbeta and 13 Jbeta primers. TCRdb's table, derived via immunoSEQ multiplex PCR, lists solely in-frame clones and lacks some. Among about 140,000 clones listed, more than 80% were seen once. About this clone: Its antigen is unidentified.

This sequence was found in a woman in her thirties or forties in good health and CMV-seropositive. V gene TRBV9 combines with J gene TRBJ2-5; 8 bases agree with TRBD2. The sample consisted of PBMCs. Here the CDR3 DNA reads TGTGCCAGCAGCCCCAGCGGGGGAGGCAGACAAGAGACCCAGTACTTC. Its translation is CASSPSGGGRQETQYF. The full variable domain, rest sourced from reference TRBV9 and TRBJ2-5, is DSGVTQTPKHLITATGQRVTLRCSPRSGDLSVYWYQQSLDQGLQFLIQYYNGEERAKGNILERFSAQQFPDLHSELNLSSLELGDSALYFCASSPSGGGRQETQYFGPGTRLLVL.